Following are 27 T cell receptor beta chains from one sample sequenced in a study of T-cell reconstitution after alpha-beta-depleted transplantation in children. TCRbeta library construction was performed incorporating unique molecular identifiers. Via MiXCR, TCRdb re-called the PCR reads, giving one row per CDR3 protein. The table includes more than 500,000 distinct CDR3 sequences, more than 9.5% detected once. This specimen consisted of PBMCs, mostly from graft donor cells, obtained 180 days after TCRalphabeta/CD19-depleted stem cell transplant. The receptors originated from a female patient aged 2-10 years who had a stem cell transplant for aplastic anemia, so the T cells may come from the graft donor.

This clonotype came up many times. V gene TRBV12-3 or TRBV12-4 combines with J gene TRBJ2-2; 12 bases are shared with TRBD2. The CDR3 is 16 residues long. The V and J ends lost 6 bases and 6 bases, in that order; junction bases with no gene match: 8. The CDR3 here is CASRYPGTSGSGELFF. The CDR3 nucleotides read TGTGCCAGCAGGTATCCCGGGACTAGCGGGTCCGGGGAGCTGTTTTTT.

This clonotype has only a few counts. The rearrangement links TRBV20-1 to TRBJ2-1; TRBD2 might be the D (6 bases). The CDR3 loop spans 21 amino acids. The germline V and J ends were trimmed by 1 base and 3 bases, with 31 bases remaining between them. The germline CDR1 and CDR2 sequences are DFQATT and SNEGSKA (reference sequence). This CDR3 reads CSARALKAGRLTTLHYNEQFF. Written as DNA, the CDR3 is TGCAGTGCTAGAGCGCTAAAGGCCGGGAGACTAACTACTTTGCACTACAATGAGCAGTTCTTC.

The chain recombines TRBV18 with TRBJ2-1; unclear D gene. The germline gives CDR1 KGHSH, CDR2 LQKENI. Trimming cost V 4 bases and J 3 bases, with 13 bases left between them. This CDR3 is built from 15 residues. The CDR3 is CASSQGMGRYNEQFF. CDR3 in DNA: TGTGCCAGCTCACAGGGAATGGGTCGCTACAATGAGCAGTTCTTC.

The rearrangement links TRBV7-2 to TRBJ2-5, with D possibly called TRBD1 or TRBD2 (5 bases each). The CDR3 is made up of 15 amino acids. Germline V lookup: CDR1 SGHTA, CDR2 FQGNSA. The V end was cut by 1 base, the J end by 5 bases, with 14 bases between. The CDR3 coding sequence is TGTGCCAGCAGCTTAGGGGGATCGGGGCTGGAGACCCAGTACTTC. Translating gives CASSLGGSGLETQYF.

This clonotype has just a few counts. The rearrangement joins TRBV5-1 to TRBJ1-4, with 8 bases lining up with TRBD1. Germline CDR1 is SGHRS and CDR2 is YFSETQ. This CDR3 is built from 17 residues. V lost 0 bases to trimming and J lost 8 bases; unmatched junction nucleotides: 12. The CDR3 is CASSLGQGAAFKEKLFF. The CDR3 DNA sequence: TGCGCCAGCAGCTTGGGGCAGGGGGCAGCGTTTAAGGAAAAACTGTTTTTT.

A few counts support this clonotype. V gene TRBV25-1 combines with J gene TRBJ2-7, with D possibly matching TRBD2 (7 bases). Deletions cut 4 bases from V and 2 bases from J, with 15 bases between. This CDR3 is 15 amino acids long. Germline V gene lookup returns CDR1 MGHDK and CDR2 SYGVNS. CDR3 in DNA: TGTGCCAGCAGTGGGCGGTCGGGGGGCACCTACGAGCAGTACGTC. Translated: CASSGRSGGTYEQYV.

This clonotype occurred a few times. The J gene is TRBJ2-5, the V gene TRBV7-9; 7 bases match TRBD1. The CDR3 is made up of 17 amino acids. Germline V lookup: CDR1 SEHNR, CDR2 FQNEAQ (reference sequence). The ends lost 1 base at V and 0 bases at J; junction bases unmatched: 8. In DNA, the CDR3 is TGTGCCAGCAGCTTAGGATACCGGGACAGTGACCAAGAGACCCAGTACTTC. Residues: CASSLGYRDSDQETQYF. Based on the CDR3 plus reference TRBV7-9 and TRBJ2-5, the full variable domain is DTGVSQNPRHKITKRGQNVTFRCDPISEHNRLYWYRQTLGQGPEFLTYFQNEAQLEKSRLLSDRFSAERPKGSFSTLEIQRTEQGDSAMYLCASSLGYRDSDQETQYFGPGTRLLVL.

J is TRBJ1-1 and V is TRBV7-2, with D uncertain. Germline assignment: CDR1 SGHTA and CDR2 FQGNSA. The CDR3 length is 15 residues. Trimming removed 2 bases at V and 6 bases at J, with 16 bases between. As DNA, the CDR3 is TGTGCCAGCAGCTTAAGGCTCGGGAGGCAGGCTGAAGCTTTCTTT. The encoded protein is CASSLRLGRQAEAFF.

V and J are TRBV6-1 and TRBJ2-5; D is ambiguous. Germline-derived CDR1 and CDR2 are MNHNS and SASEGT. The V and J ends lost 6 bases and 0 bases respectively, with 17 bases between them. The CDR3 sequence is 16 residues long. CDR3 DNA: TGTGCCAGCAGCTCCGCTGGGCCTCGGTACCAAGAGACCCAGTACTTC. It encodes CASSSAGPRYQETQYF.

This chain uses TRBV18 with TRBJ2-5; 7 positions match TRBD2. The CDR3 loop spans 14 amino acids. Unmatched junction bases numbered 4, after V lost 3 bases and J lost 3 bases. The germline V gene encodes CDR1 KGHSH and CDR2 LQKENI. CDR3 DNA: TGTGCCAGCTCACCCGGAGCGGGGAAAGAGACCCAGTACTTC. Amino acid sequence: CASSPGAGKETQYF.

This clonotype was recorded a few times. The V and J genes are TRBV24-1 and TRBJ1-1; perhaps TRBD1 as D (6 bases). The CDR3 runs 14 residues. Germline loops: CDR1 KGHDR, CDR2 SFDVKD. Trimming took 3 bases from V and 1 from J, leaving 8 bases between them. Written as DNA, the CDR3 is TGTGCCACCAGTGATCGGACAGCGAACACTGAAGCTTTCTTT. Translating gives CATSDRTANTEAFF.

This clonotype occurred many times. DNA of the CDR3: TGTGCCACCACCGTTGATGAGCAGTTCTTC. As protein: CATTVDEQFF. The chain employs TRBV24-1 and TRBJ2-1; no clear D. The CDR3 is made up of 10 amino acids. V lost 8 bases to trimming and J lost 8 bases, with 6 bases between them. Germline CDR1 and CDR2: KGHDR and SFDVKD.

The chain is built from TRBV6-2 or TRBV6-3 and TRBJ2-7; 14 nucleotides align to TRBD2. V lost 2 bases to trimming and J lost 2 bases; unmatched junction nucleotides: 2. Per the germline V gene, CDR1 is MNHEY and CDR2 is SVGEGT. The CDR3 is 16 residues long. Written as DNA, the CDR3 is TGTGCCAGCAGTTACCGGGGACTAGCGGGGGCCTACGAGCAGTACGTC. As protein: CASSYRGLAGAYEQYV.

J is TRBJ2-1 and V is TRBV5-1; TRBD2 matches at 14 bases. CDR3 length: 15 residues. The germline V gene encodes CDR1 SGHRS and CDR2 YFSETQ. V gave up 4 bases and J gave up 9 bases; unmatched junction bases: 6. CDR3 loop: CASSHGLAGGGEQFF. The DNA for the CDR3 is TGCGCCAGCAGCCACGGACTAGCGGGAGGCGGTGAGCAGTTCTTC.

V is TRBV20-1 and J is TRBJ2-2; unclear D gene. The germline CDR1 and CDR2 sequences are DFQATT and SNEGSKA (reference sequence). Trimming removed 8 bases at V and 0 bases at J, with 16 bases between. The length of the CDR3 is 15 residues. CDR3 amino acids: CSSGRSSPNTGELFF. CDR3 DNA sequence: TGCAGTTCGGGCAGGAGCTCCCCGAACACCGGGGAGCTGTTTTTT.

V usage is TRBV29-1 and J usage is TRBJ2-1; D uncertain. Trimming stripped 0 bases from V and 4 bases from J, with 13 bases between. This CDR3 contains 15 residues. Germline-derived CDR1 and CDR2 are SQVTM and ANQGSEA. In DNA form, the CDR3 reads TGCAGCGTTGAAGATAGATCCACCCCGTACAATGAGCAGTTCTTC. Amino acids: CSVEDRSTPYNEQFF.

This clonotype was counted many times. This chain uses TRBV20-1 with TRBJ2-5; D is unclear. Germline CDR1 DFQATT, CDR2 SNEGSKA (reference sequence). This CDR3 is 10 amino acids long. Deletions cut 1 base from V and 5 bases from J, with 2 bases between. The CDR3 DNA reads TGCAGTGCTAGAGCGGAGACCCAGTACTTC. Protein: CSARAETQYF.

This clonotype has just a few counts. The chain is built from TRBV12-3 or TRBV12-4 and TRBJ2-5, with a weak D call TRBD2 (5 bases). Trimming took 7 bases from V and 5 from J, leaving 8 bases between them. This CDR3 has 11 amino acids. The CDR3 DNA sequence: TGTGCCAGCACGCGGGCGGAGACCCAGTACTTC. It codes for CASTRAETQYF.

This sequence joins TRBV5-1 and TRBJ2-7; 9 bases are a match to TRBD1. CDR1 and CDR2 from the germline V gene are SGHRS and YFSETQ. This CDR3 has 16 residues. V shed 0 bases, J shed 3 bases, and the junction held 7 bases outside the gene matches. The CDR3 DNA follows: TGCGCCAGCAGCTTGGGCCCGGGACAGGGTGTCTACGAGCAGTACGTC. It codes for CASSLGPGQGVYEQYV.

The chain employs TRBV7-9 and TRBJ1-1; possibly TRBD1 for D (6 bases). V lost 4 bases, J lost 3 bases, and 18 bases lay in between. Germline CDR1 SEHNR, CDR2 FQNEAQ (reference sequence). This CDR3 contains 16 residues. DNA for the CDR3: TGTGCCAGCAGCTACCCCATCTGGGGGCGGGACACTGAAGCTTTCTTT. Amino acids: CASSYPIWGRDTEAFF.

V usage is TRBV9 and J usage is TRBJ2-1; 9 bases align to TRBD1. This CDR3 is built from 15 residues. V was pared by 4 bases and J by 7 bases, with 9 bases of the junction left unmatched. In germline, CDR1 is SGDLS, CDR2 YYNGEE. In DNA, the CDR3 is TGTGCCAGCAGCATTCGGACAGGGGCCCAGAATGAGCAGTTCTTC. Translating gives CASSIRTGAQNEQFF.

A few counts support this clonotype. The J gene is TRBJ1-5, the V gene TRBV12-3 or TRBV12-4; possibly TRBD1 for D (5 bases). The length of the CDR3 is 12 residues. V was trimmed by 6 bases and J by 9 bases, leaving 12 bases between them. CDR3 DNA: TGTGCCAGCAGACCGTCCGGGGGGCCCCAGCATTTT. This sequence encodes CASRPSGGPQHF.

This clonotype was seen a handful of times. The V gene is TRBV6-1, the J gene TRBJ1-5; D not certain. The V gene's germline CDR1 is MNHNS and CDR2 SASEGT. Trimming removed 10 bases from V and 7 bases from J, with 20 bases in between. The CDR3 totals 14 residues. CDR3 region: CATAGTGERQPQHF. The CDR3 nucleotides read TGTGCCACCGCCGGCACGGGTGAACGGCAGCCCCAGCATTTT.

In nucleotides, the CDR3 is TGCAGTGCTAGGGGACAGCGGGCAAATTCACCCCTCCACTTT. It yields the protein CSARGQRANSPLHF. The chain has TRBV20-1 and TRBJ1-6; 7 bases are shared with TRBD1. V was clipped by 3 bases and J by 7 bases; unmatched bases: 6. The CDR3 is made up of 14 amino acids. Germline CDR1 and CDR2: DFQATT and SNEGSKA (reference sequence).

The rearrangement joins TRBV29-1 to TRBJ2-3; no clear D gene. This CDR3 has 13 residues. V lost 0 bases, J lost 0 bases, and 4 bases lay in between. CDR1 and CDR2 (germline): SQVTM, ANQGSEA. CDR3 sequence: CSVEDSSTDTQYF. The CDR3 nucleotides read TGCAGCGTTGAAGATAGCAGCACAGATACGCAGTATTTT.

This clonotype was counted only a few times. J is TRBJ2-2 and V is TRBV3-1; the D call may be TRBD1 or TRBD2 (5 bases each). The CDR3 covers 15 residues. V lost 4 bases to trimming and J lost 0 bases, with 9 bases between them. Germline-derived CDR1 and CDR2 are LGHDT and YNNKEL (reference sequence). The CDR3, as DNA: TGTGCCAGCAGCCCATGGGACGCGAACACCGGGGAGCTGTTTTTT. This gives the protein CASSPWDANTGELFF. Variable domain in full (rest from reference TRBV3-1 and TRBJ2-2): DTAVSQTPKYLVTQMGNDKSIKCEQNLGHDTMYWYKQDSKKFLKIMFSYNNKELIINETVPNRFSPKSPDKAHLNLHINSLELGDSAVYFCASSPWDANTGELFFGEGSRLTVL.

This sequence joins TRBV12-3 or TRBV12-4 and TRBJ2-3, with TRBD1 identical over 7 bases. V lost 7 bases, J lost 1 base, and 11 bases stayed unmatched. The length of the CDR3 is 16 residues. CDR3 nucleotides: TGTGCCAGCAAAGACGAGGGGGCACTACGCACAGATACGCAGTATTTT. Its translation is CASKDEGALRTDTQYF.